These 9 T cell receptor beta chains came from one sample sequenced in a study of beta chain features in type 1 diabetes. Isolated RNA was reverse transcribed in full, so expressed TCRB transcripts were sequenced. Only in-frame clones appear in the TCRdb table, and some are missing; sequencing was by immunoSEQ multiplex PCR. Among more than 250,000 clones listed, about a fifth were seen once. No antigen has been identified for these receptors. General study points: Shortening of TCRB CDR3s, moderate but significant, appeared in all four CD4+ subsets of Type 1 diabetes patients.

Sequenced material: naive CD4+ T cells from blood. The receptor source for this set is a middle-aged woman with type 1 diabetes.

The chain joins TRBV6-5 to TRBJ1-2, with 11 nucleotides matching TRBD1. Germline assignment: CDR1 MNHEY and CDR2 SVGAGI. This CDR3 region has 13 residues. V shed 6 bases, J shed 8 bases, and the junction held 5 bases outside the gene matches. The CDR3 DNA follows: TGTGCCAGCAGGGCCGGGACAGGGGGAGGCTACACCTTC. It is translated as CASRAGTGGGYTF.

This clone was picked up a small number of times. The V gene is TRBV18, the J gene TRBJ2-7; 7 bases line up with TRBD1. The CDR3 has 15 residues. CDR1 is KGHSH, CDR2 LQKENI, per germline. V trimming: 3 bases; J trimming: 4 bases; junction bases outside the gene matches: 9. CDR3 DNA sequence: TGTGCCAGCTCACCCGAGACAGGGTTGAGGTACGAGCAGTACTTC. Amino acids: CASSPETGLRYEQYF.

The chain carries TRBV7-9 and TRBJ1-1, with D perhaps TRBD1 (5 bases). Trimming stripped 1 base from V and 5 bases from J, with 17 bases between. CDR1 is SEHNR and CDR2 is FQNEAQ in the germline V gene (reference sequence). This CDR3 contains 16 residues. The CDR3 region has the DNA TGTGCCAGCAGCTTAGTGGTGGGTGGGGCTGGGACTGAAGCTTTCTTT. Its protein product is CASSLVVGGAGTEAFF.

This clone has only a few counts. The rearrangement joins TRBV27 to TRBJ1-1, with no clear D. Germline V gene data show CDR1 as MNHEY and CDR2 as SMNVEV (reference sequence). The CDR3 sequence is 16 residues long. The V gene lost 2 bases and the J gene lost 1 base, with 14 bases spanning the gap. CDR3 DNA: TGTGCCAGCAGTTTAAGTCAAGAGGGATGGAACACTGAAGCTTTCTTT. Translating gives CASSLSQEGWNTEAFF.

This clone was seen only a few times. This chain connects TRBV2 to TRBJ2-1, with D possibly being TRBD1 (7 bases). The CDR3 spans 16 residues. The V end lost 3 bases, the J end lost 6 bases, and 18 bases lay between the germline ends. Germline CDR1 SNHLY, CDR2 FYNNEI. CDR3 coding DNA: TGTGCCAGCAGTGAGCGGGGACAGAACCCCCGCAATGAGCAGTTCTTC. Residues: CASSERGQNPRNEQFF.

This chain links TRBV20-1 with TRBJ2-7; D might be TRBD1 (6 bases). Trimming shortened V by 5 bases and J by 6 bases, and 11 bases separated the two germline ends. CDR1 DFQATT and CDR2 SNEGSKA come from the germline V gene (reference sequence). The CDR3 contains 11 residues. DNA of the CDR3: TGCAGTGCTTTCTCAGGGGCCGAGCAGTACTTC. Its translation: CSAFSGAEQYF.

This clone has a handful of counts. The chain carries TRBV6-6 and TRBJ2-3; D call uncertain. The germline CDR1 and CDR2 sequences are MNHNY and SVGAGI (reference sequence). The CDR3 totals 13 residues. V was shortened by 4 bases and J by 6 bases, with 11 bases between the two germline ends. CDR3 protein: CASSSTPRDTQYF. The CDR3 DNA reads as TGTGCCAGCAGTTCCACCCCCAGGGATACGCAGTATTTT.

This clone was observed a handful of times. This rearrangement joins TRBV29-1 to TRBJ1-1, with 7 bases identical to TRBD1. V was clipped by 4 bases and J by 6 bases; unmatched bases: 5. The CDR3 contains 12 residues. Germline CDR1 reads SQVTM; CDR2 reads ANQGSEA. This CDR3 reads CSVARGRAEAFF. The DNA of the CDR3 is TGCAGCGTTGCTAGGGGGCGGGCTGAAGCTTTCTTT.

The chain employs TRBV2 and TRBJ2-3, with D possibly being TRBD1 (5 bases). The CDR3 totals 15 residues. Between the trimmed V and J ends, which lost 10 bases and 0 bases, there was a span of 17 bases. The V gene's germline CDR1 is SNHLY and CDR2 FYNNEI. CDR3 sequence reads: CATKTWGASTDTQYF. Written as DNA, the CDR3 is TGTGCCACAAAAACTTGGGGCGCGAGCACAGATACGCAGTATTTT.